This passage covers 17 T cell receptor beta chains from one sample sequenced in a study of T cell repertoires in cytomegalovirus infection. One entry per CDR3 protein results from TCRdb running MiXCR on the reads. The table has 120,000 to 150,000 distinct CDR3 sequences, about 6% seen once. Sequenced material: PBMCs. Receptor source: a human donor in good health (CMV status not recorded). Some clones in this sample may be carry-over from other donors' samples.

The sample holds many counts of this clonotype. The CDR3 nucleotides read TGTGCCAGCAGTTTTGGGGACAGGGAGACCCAGTACTTC. Its protein is CASSFGDRETQYF. The chain carries TRBV12-3 or TRBV12-4 and TRBJ2-5; 8 bases align to TRBD1. CDR3 size: 13 residues. Trimming at V came to 3 bases and at J to 5 bases, leaving 2 bases not matched to a gene.

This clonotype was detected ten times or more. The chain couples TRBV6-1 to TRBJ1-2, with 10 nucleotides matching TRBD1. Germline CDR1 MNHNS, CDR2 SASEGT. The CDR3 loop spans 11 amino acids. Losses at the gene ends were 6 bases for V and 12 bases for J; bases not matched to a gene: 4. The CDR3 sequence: CASRGQGGNTF. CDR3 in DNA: TGTGCCAGCAGAGGACAGGGGGGCAACACCTTC.

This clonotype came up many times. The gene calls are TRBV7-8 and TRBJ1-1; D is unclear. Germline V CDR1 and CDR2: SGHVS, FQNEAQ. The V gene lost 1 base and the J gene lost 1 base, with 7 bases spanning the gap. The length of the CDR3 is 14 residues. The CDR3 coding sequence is TGTGCCAGCAGCTTAGTAGTCCCGAACACTGAAGCTTTCTTT. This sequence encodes CASSLVVPNTEAFF.

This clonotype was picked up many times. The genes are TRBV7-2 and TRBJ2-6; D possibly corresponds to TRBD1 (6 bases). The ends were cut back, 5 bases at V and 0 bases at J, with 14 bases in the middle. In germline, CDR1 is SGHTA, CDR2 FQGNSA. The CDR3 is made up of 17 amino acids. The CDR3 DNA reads TGTGCCAGCAGCGTGGACAGCTCACCCTCTGGGGCCAACGTCCTGACTTTC. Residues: CASSVDSSPSGANVLTF.

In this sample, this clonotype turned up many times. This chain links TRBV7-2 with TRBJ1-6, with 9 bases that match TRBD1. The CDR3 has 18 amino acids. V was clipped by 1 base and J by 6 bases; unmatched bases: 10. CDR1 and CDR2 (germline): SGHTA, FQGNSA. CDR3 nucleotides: TGTGCCAGCAGCTTAGGGACCGGGACAGGGATGGCTAATTCACCCCTCCACTTT. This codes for CASSLGTGTGMANSPLHF.

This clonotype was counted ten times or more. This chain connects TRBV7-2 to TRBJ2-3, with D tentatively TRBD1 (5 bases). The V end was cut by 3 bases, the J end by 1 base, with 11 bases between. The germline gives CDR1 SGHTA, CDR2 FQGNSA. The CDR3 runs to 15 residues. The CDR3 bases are TGTGCCAGCAGCTTGGCAGGGTTGGGCACAGATACGCAGTATTTT. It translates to CASSLAGLGTDTQYF. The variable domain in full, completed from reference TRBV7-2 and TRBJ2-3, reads GAGVSQSPSNKVTEKGKDVELRCDPISGHTALYWYRQSLGQGLEFLIYFQGNSAPDKSGLPSDRFSAERTGGSVSTLTIQRTQQEDSAVYLCASSLAGLGTDTQYFGPGTRLTVL.

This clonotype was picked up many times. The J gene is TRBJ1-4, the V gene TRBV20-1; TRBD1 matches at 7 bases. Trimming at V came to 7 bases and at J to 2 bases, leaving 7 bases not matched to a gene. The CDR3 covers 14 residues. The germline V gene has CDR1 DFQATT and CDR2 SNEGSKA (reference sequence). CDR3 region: CSGTGFSTNEKLFF. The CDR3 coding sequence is TGCAGTGGGACAGGATTTTCCACTAATGAAAAACTGTTTTTT.

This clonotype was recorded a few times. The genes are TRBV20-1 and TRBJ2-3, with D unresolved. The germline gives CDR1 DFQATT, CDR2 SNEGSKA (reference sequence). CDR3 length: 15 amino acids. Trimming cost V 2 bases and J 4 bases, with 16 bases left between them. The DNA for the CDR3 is TGCAGTGCTAGAAGAGACTCCTCTCGCCCAGATACGCAGTATTTT. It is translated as CSARRDSSRPDTQYF.

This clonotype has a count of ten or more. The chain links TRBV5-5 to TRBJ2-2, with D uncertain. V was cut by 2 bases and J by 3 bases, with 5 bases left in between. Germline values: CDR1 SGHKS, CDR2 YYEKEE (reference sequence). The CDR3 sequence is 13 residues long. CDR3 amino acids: CASSLRYTGELFF. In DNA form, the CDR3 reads TGTGCCAGCAGCTTACGTTACACCGGGGAGCTGTTTTTT.

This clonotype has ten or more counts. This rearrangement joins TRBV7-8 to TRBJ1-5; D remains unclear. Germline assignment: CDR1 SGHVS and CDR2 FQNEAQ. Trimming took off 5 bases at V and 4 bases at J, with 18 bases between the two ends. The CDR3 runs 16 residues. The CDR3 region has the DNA TGTGCCAGCAGCGTGGATCTGGGATTAGGAAATCAGCCCCAGCATTTT. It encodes CASSVDLGLGNQPQHF.

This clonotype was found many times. The CDR3 spells CSAEPDINNEQFF. DNA of the CDR3: TGCAGTGCGGAGCCCGACATCAACAATGAGCAGTTCTTC. This chain uses TRBV20-1 with TRBJ2-1; no clear D. The V and J ends lost 6 bases and 5 bases respectively, with 14 bases between them. CDR3 length equals 13 residues. Germline V lookup: CDR1 DFQATT, CDR2 SNEGSKA (reference sequence).

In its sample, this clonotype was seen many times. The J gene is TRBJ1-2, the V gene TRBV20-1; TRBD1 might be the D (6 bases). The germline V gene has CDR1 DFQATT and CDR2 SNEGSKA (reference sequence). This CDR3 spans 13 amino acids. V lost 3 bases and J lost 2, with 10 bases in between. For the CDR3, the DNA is TGCAGTGCTAGCCAAGGACAGAACTATGGCTACACCTTC. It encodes CSASQGQNYGYTF.

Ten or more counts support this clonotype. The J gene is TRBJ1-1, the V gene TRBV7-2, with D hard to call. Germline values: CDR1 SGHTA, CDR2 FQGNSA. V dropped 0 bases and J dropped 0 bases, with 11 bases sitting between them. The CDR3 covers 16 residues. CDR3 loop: CASSLALGGLNTEAFF. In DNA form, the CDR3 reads TGTGCCAGCAGCTTAGCGCTGGGAGGGCTGAACACTGAAGCTTTCTTT.

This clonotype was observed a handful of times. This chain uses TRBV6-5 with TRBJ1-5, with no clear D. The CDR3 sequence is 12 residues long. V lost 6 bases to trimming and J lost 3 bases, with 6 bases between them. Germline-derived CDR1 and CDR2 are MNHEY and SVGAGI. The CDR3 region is CASRAYNQPQHF. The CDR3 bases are TGTGCCAGCAGGGCGTACAATCAGCCCCAGCATTTT.

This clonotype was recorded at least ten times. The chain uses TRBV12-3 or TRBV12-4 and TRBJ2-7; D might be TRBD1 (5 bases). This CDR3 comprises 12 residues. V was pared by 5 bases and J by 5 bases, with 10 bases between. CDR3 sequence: CASSLNRNEQYF. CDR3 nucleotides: TGTGCCAGCAGTCTAAACAGGAACGAGCAGTACTTC.

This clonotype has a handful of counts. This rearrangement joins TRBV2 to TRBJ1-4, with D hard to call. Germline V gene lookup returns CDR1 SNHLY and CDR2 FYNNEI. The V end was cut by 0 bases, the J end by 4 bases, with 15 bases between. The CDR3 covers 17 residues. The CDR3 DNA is TGTGCCAGCAGTGAAGCTCCAGGTTGGCCGAATAATGAAAAACTGTTTTTT. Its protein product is CASSEAPGWPNNEKLFF.

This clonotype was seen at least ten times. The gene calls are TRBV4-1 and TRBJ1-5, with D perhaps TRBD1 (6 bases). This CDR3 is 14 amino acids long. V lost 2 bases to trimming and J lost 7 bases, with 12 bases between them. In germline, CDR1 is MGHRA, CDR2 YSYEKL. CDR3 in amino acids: CASSQTRGGQPQHF. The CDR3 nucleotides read TGCGCCAGCAGCCAAACCAGGGGTGGACAGCCCCAGCATTTT.